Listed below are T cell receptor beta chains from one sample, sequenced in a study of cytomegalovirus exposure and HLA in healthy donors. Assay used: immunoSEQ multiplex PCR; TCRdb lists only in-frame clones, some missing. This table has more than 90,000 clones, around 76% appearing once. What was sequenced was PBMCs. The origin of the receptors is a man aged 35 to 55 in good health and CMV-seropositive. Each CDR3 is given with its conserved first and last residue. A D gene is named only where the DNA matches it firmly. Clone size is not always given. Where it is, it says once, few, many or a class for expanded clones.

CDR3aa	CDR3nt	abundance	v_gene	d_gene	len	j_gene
CASSFSADTQYF	TGTGCCAGCAGCTTTAGCGCAGATACGCAGTATTTT	NA	TRBV7-9	NA	12	TRBJ2-3
CASSDRPNEKLFF	TGTGCCAGCAGCGACAGACCTAATGAAAAACTGTTTTTT	NA	TRBV6-1	NA	13	TRBJ1-4
CASSPTGLQETQYF	TGTGCCAGCAGCCCCACAGGCCTCCAAGAGACCCAGTACTTC	NA	TRBV7-3	NA	14	TRBJ2-5
CASSLNRETNTEAFF	TGTGCCAGCAGCTTGAACAGAGAGACGAACACTGAAGCTTTCTTT	once	TRBV7-3	NA	15	TRBJ1-1
CASSLAGSYNEQFF	TGTGCCAGCAGCTTAGCGGGGTCTTACAATGAGCAGTTCTTC	NA	TRBV5-6	TRBD2	14	TRBJ2-1
CASSLGQGNTIYF	TGTGCCAGCAGCTTAGGCCAGGGAAACACCATATATTTT	NA	TRBV7-9	NA	13	TRBJ1-3
CSATGSYEQYF	TGCAGTGCTACAGGATCCTACGAGCAGTACTTC	NA	TRBV20-1	NA	11	TRBJ2-7
CASRPIGQGDYGYTF	TGTGCCAGCAGACCAATCGGACAGGGCGACTATGGCTACACCTTC	few	TRBV27	TRBD1	15	TRBJ1-2
CASRWDTSSYNEQFF	TGTGCCAGCAGATGGGACACCAGCTCCTACAATGAGCAGTTCTTC	NA	TRBV2	NA	15	TRBJ2-1
CASTLLTSPNEQYF	TGTGCCAGCACCCTCCTTACTAGCCCCAACGAGCAGTACTTC	NA	TRBV27	NA	14	TRBJ2-7
CASSFTATDTQYF	TGTGCCAGCAGCTTTACAGCCACAGATACGCAGTATTTT	NA	TRBV5-6	NA	13	TRBJ2-3
CASSEPVPNTEAFF	TGTGCCAGCAGTGAACCGGTCCCAAACACTGAAGCTTTCTTT	NA	TRBV6-5	NA	14	TRBJ1-1
CASSLGLGHEQYF	TGTGCCAGCAGCTTAGGCCTGGGCCACGAGCAGTACTTC	NA	TRBV7-9	NA	13	TRBJ2-7
CASTNRGLSTDTQYF	TGTGCCAGCACCAACAGGGGGCTAAGCACAGATACGCAGTATTTT	NA	TRBV25-1	TRBD1	15	TRBJ2-3
CASSLQLGQGAGEQFF	TGTGCCAGCAGCCTACAACTAGGACAGGGGGCGGGGGAGCAGTTCTTC	NA	TRBV7-2	TRBD1	16	TRBJ2-1
CASGARGAFF	TGTGCCAGCGGGGCCCGTGGAGCTTTCTTT	NA	TRBV2	NA	10	TRBJ1-1
CASSLGISGYNEQFF	TGTGCCAGCAGCTTAGGAATTAGCGGGTACAATGAGCAGTTCTTC	once	TRBV7-9	TRBD2	15	TRBJ2-1
CASSDNSGANVLTF	TGTGCCAGCAGTGACAACTCTGGGGCCAACGTCCTGACTTTC	NA	TRBV6-1	NA	14	TRBJ2-6
CASSGGTDRGRGETQYF	TGCGCCAGCAGCGGTGGAACCGACAGGGGTAGGGGGGAGACCCAGTACTTC	NA	TRBV4-1	TRBD1	17	TRBJ2-5
CASSEQGGEQYF	TGTGCCAGCAGTGAACAGGGTGGCGAGCAGTACTTC	NA	TRBV6-1	NA	12	TRBJ2-7
CAISLNLRETQYF	TGTGCCATCAGTCTAAACCTTCGGGAGACCCAGTACTTC	NA	TRBV10-3	NA	13	TRBJ2-5
CASSADRVYGYTF	TGTGCCAGCAGCGCCGACAGGGTATATGGCTACACCTTC	NA	TRBV11-2	TRBD1	13	TRBJ1-2
CASSRDRGVAEAFF	TGTGCCAGCAGCCGTGACAGGGGGGTCGCTGAAGCTTTCTTT	NA	TRBV7-9	TRBD1	14	TRBJ1-1
CASSLDLQGADTGELFF	TGTGCCAGCAGCTTAGACCTACAGGGGGCGGACACCGGGGAGCTGTTTTTT	NA	TRBV7-2	TRBD1	17	TRBJ2-2
CASTDGQGATEAFF	TGTGCCAGTACCGACGGACAGGGGGCTACTGAAGCTTTCTTT	NA	TRBV19	TRBD1	14	TRBJ1-1
CASSRTSGGPGGELFF	TGTGCCAGCAGCAGGACTAGCGGGGGGCCCGGCGGGGAGCTGTTTTTT	NA	TRBV7-3	TRBD2	16	TRBJ2-2
CASSQRQAYEQYF	TGTGCCAGCAGCCAAAGACAGGCATACGAGCAGTACTTC	few	TRBV7-8	NA	13	TRBJ2-7
CASRGRGKGEQYF	TGTGCCAGCCGGGGCAGGGGGAAAGGCGAGCAGTACTTC	few	TRBV2	TRBD1	13	TRBJ2-7
CASSLPLAGYTDTQYF	TGTGCCAGCAGTTTACCCTTAGCAGGGTACACAGATACGCAGTATTTT	once	TRBV28	NA	16	TRBJ2-3
CAISVDRAGNQPQHF	TGTGCCATCAGTGTTGACAGGGCAGGCAATCAGCCCCAGCATTTT	NA	TRBV10-3	TRBD1	15	TRBJ1-5
CASSQVAGGQGGANVLTF	TGTGCCAGCAGCCAAGTAGCGGGGGGGCAAGGTGGGGCCAACGTCCTGACTTTC	NA	TRBV4-2	TRBD2	18	TRBJ2-6
CAISVQGSNQPQHF	TGTGCCATCAGTGTCCAGGGAAGCAATCAGCCCCAGCATTTT	NA	TRBV10-3	NA	14	TRBJ1-5
CASSFRGQETQYF	TGTGCCAGCAGCTTCAGGGGTCAAGAGACCCAGTACTTC	NA	TRBV7-2	NA	13	TRBJ2-5
CASMTGGWTEAFF	TGTGCCAGCATGACAGGGGGCTGGACTGAAGCTTTCTTT	once	TRBV6-5	TRBD1	13	TRBJ1-1
CASSSRTQGGEQYF	TGTGCCAGCAGCTCGAGGACCCAAGGAGGCGAGCAGTACTTC	NA	TRBV7-8	NA	14	TRBJ2-7
CASSRGRGEQYF	TGTGCCAGCAGTCGCGGTAGAGGGGAGCAGTACTTC	NA	TRBV28	NA	12	TRBJ2-7
CASSPGAGGNQPQHF	TGCGCCAGCAGCCCCGGAGCCGGCGGCAATCAGCCCCAGCATTTT	NA	TRBV5-1	NA	15	TRBJ1-5
CASSFTGTGRHEKLFF	TGTGCCAGCAGTTTTACCGGGACAGGGAGGCATGAAAAACTGTTTTTT	NA	TRBV27	TRBD1	16	TRBJ1-4
CASSQEGLATNEQFF	TGCGCCAGCAGCCAAGAGGGACTAGCGACGAATGAGCAGTTCTTC	NA	TRBV4-3	TRBD2	15	TRBJ2-1
CASSVLGQGGSDTQYF	TGTGCCAGCAGCGTTCTCGGACAGGGGGGTTCAGATACGCAGTATTTT	few	TRBV9	TRBD1	16	TRBJ2-3
CASSHGGGSSYNEQFF	TGCGCCAGCAGCCATGGCGGGGGAAGCTCCTACAATGAGCAGTTCTTC	NA	TRBV4-1	TRBD2	16	TRBJ2-1
CSAKAGDPNSPLHF	TGCAGCGCTAAAGCAGGGGACCCCAATTCACCCCTCCACTTT	NA	TRBV29-1	NA	14	TRBJ1-6
CASSPSGIKNYGYTF	TGTGCCAGCAGTCCTTCAGGGATAAAGAACTATGGCTACACCTTC	few	TRBV27	NA	15	TRBJ1-2
CASSQGQGKGNTEAFF	TGCGCCAGCAGCCAGGGACAGGGAAAAGGGAACACTGAAGCTTTCTTT	NA	TRBV4-1	TRBD1	16	TRBJ1-1
CASSLAGPRSGYTF	TGTGCCAGCAGTCTCGCGGGGCCCCGGAGCGGCTACACCTTC	NA	TRBV6-5	NA	14	TRBJ1-2
CAIRTGTDNEQFF	TGTGCCATCAGGACAGGGACGGACAATGAGCAGTTCTTC	NA	TRBV6-5	TRBD1	13	TRBJ2-1
CASRRGEPTDTQYF	TGTGCCAGCCGGCGGGGGGAACCCACAGATACGCAGTATTTT	NA	TRBV10-3	TRBD2	14	TRBJ2-3
CASSPGQGEDIQYF	TGTGCCAGCAGCCCCGGACAGGGTGAGGACATTCAGTACTTC	NA	TRBV11-3	TRBD1	14	TRBJ2-4
CATSRDRMEGNIQYF	TGTGCCACCAGCAGAGATCGTATGGAGGGAAACATTCAGTACTTC	NA	TRBV15	NA	15	TRBJ2-4
CASIEQGSYEQYF	TGTGCCAGCATCGAACAGGGCTCCTACGAGCAGTACTTC	NA	TRBV6-6	NA	13	TRBJ2-7
CASSPGTYNQPQHF	TGTGCCAGCTCACCTGGGACATATAATCAGCCCCAGCATTTT	once	TRBV18	NA	14	TRBJ1-5
CASSESPGTSGMGPYNEQFF	TGCGCCAGCAGTGAGTCCCCGGGGACTAGCGGGATGGGGCCCTACAATGAGCAGTTCTTC	NA	TRBV10-2	TRBD2	20	TRBJ2-1
CASSPLAGTYNEQFF	TGTGCCAGCAGTCCCCTAGCGGGAACCTACAATGAGCAGTTCTTC	NA	TRBV6-5	TRBD2	15	TRBJ2-1
CASTQALSYEQYF	TGTGCCAGCACGCAGGCCCTATCCTACGAGCAGTACTTC	NA	TRBV2	NA	13	TRBJ2-7
CASSAYRYF	TGTGCCAGCAGTGCATACAGGTACTTC	NA	TRBV6-5	NA	9	TRBJ2-5
CASSQAQLVAGGRDTQYF	TGCGCCAGCAGCCAAGCTCAGCTGGTAGCGGGGGGCCGCGATACGCAGTATTTT	NA	TRBV4-1	TRBD2	18	TRBJ2-3
CASSIAGEETQYF	TGTGCCAGCAGCATAGCGGGAGAGGAGACCCAGTACTTC	NA	TRBV27	TRBD2	13	TRBJ2-5